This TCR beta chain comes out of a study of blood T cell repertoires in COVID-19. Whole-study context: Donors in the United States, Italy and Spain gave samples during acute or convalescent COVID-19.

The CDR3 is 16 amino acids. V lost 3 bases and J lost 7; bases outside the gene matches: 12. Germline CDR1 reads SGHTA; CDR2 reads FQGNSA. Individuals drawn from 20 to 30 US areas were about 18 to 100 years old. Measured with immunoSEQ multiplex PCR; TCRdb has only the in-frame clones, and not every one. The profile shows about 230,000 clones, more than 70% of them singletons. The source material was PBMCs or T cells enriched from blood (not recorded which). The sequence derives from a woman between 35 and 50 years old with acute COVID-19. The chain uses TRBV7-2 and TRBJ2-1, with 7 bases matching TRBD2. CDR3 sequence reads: CASSFSSGLGGNEQFF. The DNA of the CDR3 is TGTGCCAGCAGCTTTTCGTCTGGACTGGGGGGGAATGAGCAGTTCTTC.